This T cell receptor beta chain is drawn from a study of OX40 agonist ivuxolimab in advanced cancers. Study in general: Ivuxolimab, an agonist antibody against OX40 (CD134), was given to patients.

Study-wide results and limits: Certain nonresponders additionally had low normalized T-cell clonal expansion. CD4+ and CD8+ blood T cells expanded clonally by week 6 at 0.1 to 3.0 mg/kg.

Patients with a history of autoimmune disease or on systemic immunosuppression were excluded. The assay was immunoSEQ multiplex PCR, and TCRdb's table has in-frame clones only and misses some. The top ten clones hold around 58% of a sample with 40,000 to 50,000 clones, 88% of them seen once. About this clone: Its target is unknown.

V lost 1 base and J lost 4; bases outside the gene matches: 3. Germline assignment: CDR1 SGHVS and CDR2 FNYEAQ. The CDR3 spans 15 residues. The sample was CD4+ or CD8+ T cells sorted from blood, taken in a trial of the OX40 agonist ivuxolimab. This clonotype was sampled from an adult with an advanced solid tumor such as melanoma, head and neck, liver or kidney cancer. V is TRBV7-6 and J is TRBJ2-7, with 11 nucleotides matching TRBD1. The CDR3 coding sequence is TGTGCCAGCAGCTTAGGGACAGGGGGCGGGTACGAGCAGTACTTC. Translating it yields CASSLGTGGGYEQYF. The full variable domain, with the rest looked up from reference TRBV7-6 and TRBJ2-7, is GAGVSQSPRYKVTKRGQDVALRCDPISGHVSLYWYRQALGQGPEFLTYFNYEAQQDKSGLPNDRFSAERPEGSISTLTIQRTEQRDSAMYRCASSLGTGGGYEQYFGPGTRLTVT.